Listed here is a single T cell receptor (beta chain). The data are from a study of blood T cell repertoires in COVID-19. In the study overall: Sites in the United States, Italy and Spain provided acute and convalescent COVID-19 samples. Sources were T cells, B-cell-depleted T cells, or PBMCs; the material itself was cDNA or gDNA.

In germline, CDR1 is SQVTM, CDR2 ANQGSEA. This CDR3 spans 12 amino acids. V shed 7 bases and J shed 3 bases, with 10 bases lying between them. As processed by the authors: Cell counts per sample came from amplifying reference gene primers. Clones were sequenced by immunoSEQ multiplex PCR, and TCRdb holds only the in-frame ones, with some missing. The V and J calls and clone size come from that table; D and trimming were worked out from the DNA. In the table there are more than 95,000 clones, roughly 87% of which are singletons. The chain combines TRBV29-1 with TRBJ2-1; maybe TRBD1 (6 bases). Sequencing was carried out using peripheral blood. The sequence was obtained from a human donor in a cohort sampled during active COVID-19. This chain's CDR3 is CSADRFYNEQFF. The CDR3 bases are TGCAGCGCTGACAGGTTCTACAATGAGCAGTTCTTC.